The sequence of this TCR beta chain was determined in a study of PD-1 blockade in classical Hodgkin lymphoma. Findings of the study overall: CD4+ TCR diversity, unlike CD8+, climbed significantly by C4D1.

About this clone: Its antigen is still unknown.

V dropped 6 bases and J dropped 5 bases, with 5 bases sitting between them. The V gene's germline CDR1 is MNHNY and CDR2 SVGAGI (reference sequence). This CDR3 is 11 amino acids long. There was relapse after autologous stem cell transplantation in every patient, and there was variation in brentuximab vedotin exposure. Profiled with immunoSEQ multiplex PCR; TCRdb holds only in-frame clones, not every one. The sample has roughly 150,000 clones, approximately 72% seen once. The source material was peripheral blood mononuclear cells (PBMCs), sampled before the second cycle of nivolumab. The chain combines TRBV6-6 with TRBJ1-5; D possibly corresponds to TRBD1 (5 bases). This TCR was sampled from a human donor with classical Hodgkin lymphoma. The CDR3 DNA reads TGTGCCAGCAGGGGGGATCAGCCCCAGCATTTT. It specifies CASRGDQPQHF.